This TCR beta chain was retrieved from a study of cytomegalovirus exposure and HLA in healthy donors. As for the study in general: One earlier analysis, a look at 180 million or so T cells, found some 120 million unique TCR beta sequences.

CDR3 length: 15 residues. Trimming took 0 bases from V and 2 from J, leaving 11 bases between them. Germline CDR1 and CDR2: SGHKS and YYEKEE (reference sequence). The PCR contained 60 Vbeta and 13 Jbeta primers. Study processing details: Later, an analysis found approximately 80 million unique TCR beta chains, and roughly 10 million of these were shared. Produced via immunoSEQ multiplex PCR; TCRdb's table is partial and in-frame only. That table supplies the V and J calls and clone size; D and trimming were determined from the DNA. Of about 160,000 clones listed, roughly 80% are singletons. Sequencing was done on a sample of PBMCs. The rearrangement links TRBV5-5 to TRBJ2-5; D ambiguous. The receptor was isolated from a man aged 45-65 years in good health and CMV-seropositive. CDR3 amino acids: CASSLDWLLQETQYF. The CDR3 DNA reads as TGTGCCAGCAGCTTGGACTGGTTACTACAAGAGACCCAGTACTTC.